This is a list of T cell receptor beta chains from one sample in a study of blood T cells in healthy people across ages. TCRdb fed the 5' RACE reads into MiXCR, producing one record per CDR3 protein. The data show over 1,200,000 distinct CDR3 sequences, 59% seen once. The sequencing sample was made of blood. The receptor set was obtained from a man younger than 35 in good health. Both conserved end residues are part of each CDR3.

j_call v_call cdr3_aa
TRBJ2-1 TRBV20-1 CSARDLGRGDYNEQFF
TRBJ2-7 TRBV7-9 CASSLARGQIYVQYF
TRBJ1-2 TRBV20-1 CSAPPRTGWGGYTF
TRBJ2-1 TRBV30 CAWSVMQGRNEQFF
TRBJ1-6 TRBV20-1 CSARDTGRRNSPLHF
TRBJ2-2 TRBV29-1 CSADTGRHTGELFF
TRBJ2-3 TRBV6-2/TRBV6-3 CASSYWSSGITDTQYF
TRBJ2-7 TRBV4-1 CASSAHRDGVTYEQYF
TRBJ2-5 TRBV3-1 CASASAGEETQYF
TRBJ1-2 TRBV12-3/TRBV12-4 CASSPSVGPGYTF
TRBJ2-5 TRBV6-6 CASSYSRPPQETQYF
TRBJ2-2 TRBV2 CAAKGTENTGELFF
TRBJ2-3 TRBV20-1 CSARGSGTETDTQYF
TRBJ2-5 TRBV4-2 CASSQDHKQTQYF
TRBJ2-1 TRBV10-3 CAISGEGYDGQFF
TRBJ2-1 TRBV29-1 CSGISHNEQFF
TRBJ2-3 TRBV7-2 CASSLGAGESADTQYF
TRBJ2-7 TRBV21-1 CASSNPKGLAGIPSYEQYF
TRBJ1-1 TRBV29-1 CSVHGLGNTEAFF
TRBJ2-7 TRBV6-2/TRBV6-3 CASKLDYEQYF
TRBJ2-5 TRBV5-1 CASSHPRDLQETQYF
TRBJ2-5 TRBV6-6 CASRERIEQYF
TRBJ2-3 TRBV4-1 CASSQGQGPDTQYF
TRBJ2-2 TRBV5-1 CASSITFGQGITGELFF
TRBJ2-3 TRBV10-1 CASSEASGDTDTQYF
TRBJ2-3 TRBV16 CASSQSITGSPDTQYF
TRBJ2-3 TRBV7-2 CASGELGRDTQYF
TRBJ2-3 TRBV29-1 CSVDIADSTDTQYF
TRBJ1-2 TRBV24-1 CATSDSTENYGYTF
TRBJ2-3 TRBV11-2 CASSSLPEVSDTQYF
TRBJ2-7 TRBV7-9 CASSLWGYEQYF
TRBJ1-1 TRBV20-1 CSAKVGRTFKNTEAFF
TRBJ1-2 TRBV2 CASSDVLRYGYTF
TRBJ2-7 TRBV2 CASRTSYEQYF
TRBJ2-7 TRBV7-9 CASSLVSGQEPYEQYF
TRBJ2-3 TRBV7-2 CASSLVTGPVGDTQYF
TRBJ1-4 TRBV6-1 CASSEPGLSSEKLFF
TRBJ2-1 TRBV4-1 CASSQDPGRGRRDEQFF
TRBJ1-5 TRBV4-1 CASSQRTSNQPQHF
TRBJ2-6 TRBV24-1 CATSVGSVSGANVLTF
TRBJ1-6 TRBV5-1 CASSLQEGQNSPLHF
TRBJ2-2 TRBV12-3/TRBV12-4 CASSMGTVDTGELFF
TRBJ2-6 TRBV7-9 CASSWGFSGANVLTF
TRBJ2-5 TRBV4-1 CASSSRLDLETQYF
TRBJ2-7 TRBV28 CASRAGFGEQYF
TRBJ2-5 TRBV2 CASRGRDFQETQYF
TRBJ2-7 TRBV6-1 CTSSEATGSYEQYF
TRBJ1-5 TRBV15 CATSRDPFQPQHF
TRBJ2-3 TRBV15 CATSREGLVGDTQYF
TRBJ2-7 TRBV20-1 CSAGGGVGEQYF